This T cell receptor (beta chain) was sequenced during a study of patients with pleural tuberculosis (dated by TCRdb to between 2013 and 2015). V is cut by 0 bases and J by 1 base, and the space between the germline ends is 6 bases. The CDR3, cysteine through phenylalanine, is 14 amino acids long. CDR3 DNA only is kept here, 42 bases in frame from base 1. The germline V gene gives CDR1 as MNHEY and CDR2 as SVGEGT. This clonotype was counted many times. What antigen it recognizes has not been identified. No base quality values were provided; no much bigger clone lies one nucleotide off. Data came from an Illumina Genome Analyzer IIx. TCRdb reprocessed the public reads (quality trimming at Q25 with fastp, clone calling with MiXCR) and kept in-frame beta chains. Entries are consolidated by CDR3 protein sequence, retaining the most common genes and DNA. The table for this sample lists around 54,000 distinct CDR3 sequences; less than 9.5% of them were counted only once. The ten top clones hold roughly 16% of the sample.

The chain is assembled from TRBV6-2 or TRBV6-3 and TRBJ1-1, with no reliable assignment of the D segment. The source is a human donor with pleural tuberculosis. Read as DNA, the sequence is TGTGCCAGCAGTTACTCGAACCCGAACACTGAAGCTTTCTTT. It translates as CASSYSNPNTEAFF.